Following are 2 T cell receptor beta chains from one sample sequenced in a study of blood T cells in healthy people across ages. A second roughly 6 to 11 cycle PCR used barcoded and J-beta primers. TCRdb fed the 5' RACE reads into MiXCR, producing one record per CDR3 protein. The sample has some 800,000 distinct CDR3 sequences; around 45% are singletons. The specimen sequenced was blood. The origin of the receptors is a man in his 60s in good health.

The chain recombines TRBV5-1 with TRBJ2-2, with D perhaps assigned TRBD1 or TRBD2 (7 bases each). The length of the CDR3 is 16 residues. Between the trimmed V and J ends, which lost 4 bases and 4 bases, there was a span of 17 bases. Germline CDR1 and CDR2: SGHRS and YFSETQ. The CDR3 loop is CASSGVRGGSTGELFF. CDR3 DNA sequence: TGCGCCAGCAGCGGAGTCAGGGGGGGTTCCACCGGGGAGCTGTTTTTT.

This clonotype was counted a single time. The chain uses TRBV7-8 and TRBJ2-1, with D perhaps TRBD2 (5 bases). V was clipped by 0 bases and J by 5 bases, with 17 bases between them. Per germline, CDR1 SGHVS and CDR2 FQNEAQ. The CDR3 runs to 17 residues. CDR3 protein: CASSLAVGNARHNEQFF. CDR3 DNA sequence: TGTGCCAGCAGCTTAGCAGTCGGGAACGCAAGGCACAATGAGCAGTTCTTC. Complete variable domain (other parts from reference TRBV7-8 and TRBJ2-1): GAGVSQSPRYKVAKRGQDVALRCDPISGHVSLFWYQQALGQGPEFLTYFQNEAQLDKSGLPSDRFFAERPEGSVSTLKIQRTQQEDSAVYLCASSLAVGNARHNEQFFGPGTRLTVL.